Presented here are 22 T cell receptor beta chains from one specimen sequenced in a study of regulatory T cells in long-lasting Graves disease. Arm-PCR of CDR3 regions and iRepertoire HTBI primers were used to build TCR beta libraries. TCRdb reanalysed the multiplex PCR reads using MiXCR and keeps one entry per CDR3 protein. The repertoire consists of roughly 400,000 distinct CDR3 sequences, with around 20% occurring once and the leading ten covering roughly 20%. The time point is: persistent/refractory GD, antithyroid drugs over 5 years with positive TRAb. From PBMCs, RNA was extracted and then used to make the TCR library. Source: peripheral blood mononuclear cells (PBMCs), taken when the disease was refractory, from a patient treated with antithyroid drugs. These receptors all stem from a female donor with Graves disease.

This clonotype was seen at least ten times. CDR3 bases: TGTGCCAGCAGCACCACAGGGGCAGGCATCCAAGAGACCCAGTACTTC. It yields the protein CASSTTGAGIQETQYF. The V and J genes are TRBV11-2 and TRBJ2-5, with 7 bases that match TRBD1. Trimming took 5 bases from V and 1 from J; bases not matched to a gene: 10. From germline, CDR1 is SGHAT and CDR2 FQNNGV. The CDR3 spans 16 residues.

This clonotype was observed many times. The V and J genes are TRBV3-1 and TRBJ1-4, with a tentative D call TRBD1 (5 bases). Germline CDR1 reads LGHDT; CDR2 reads YNNKEL (reference sequence). V was trimmed by 4 bases and J by 7 bases, leaving 25 bases between them. The CDR3 is 18 amino acids. The CDR3 loop is CASSLPPGSGGIVEKLFF. In DNA, the CDR3 is TGTGCCAGCAGCCTCCCGCCGGGATCCGGGGGAATTGTTGAAAAACTGTTTTTT.

The V gene is TRBV29-1, the J gene TRBJ2-1, with 7 bases fitting TRBD2. Trimming removed 5 bases from V and 4 bases from J; junction bases left unmatched: 8. CDR1 is SQVTM, CDR2 ANQGSEA, per germline. This CDR3 contains 14 residues. The CDR3 protein is CSVPPSGEYNEQFF. The DNA of the CDR3 is TGCAGCGTTCCGCCTAGCGGTGAATACAATGAGCAGTTCTTC.

V is TRBV7-9 and J is TRBJ1-4; no firm D call. The germline gives CDR1 SEHNR, CDR2 FQNEAQ (reference sequence). V dropped 3 bases and J dropped 3 bases, with 8 bases sitting between them. The CDR3 runs to 14 residues. The CDR3, as DNA: TGTGCCAGCAGCTTTTCCGGGCCTAATGAAAAACTGTTTTTT. It translates to CASSFSGPNEKLFF.

This clonotype was counted between two and nine times. The J gene is TRBJ1-1, the V gene TRBV4-2; D might be TRBD1 (6 bases). V lost 3 bases and J 6 bases, leaving 14 bases between the germline ends. This CDR3 contains 14 residues. Germline lookup yields CDR1 LGHNA and CDR2 YNFKEQ. CDR3 amino acids: CASSQPGQRPEAFF. The DNA of the CDR3 is TGTGCCAGCAGCCAGCCTGGACAGAGGCCTGAAGCTTTCTTT.

The chain links TRBV7-2 to TRBJ1-1; D uncertain. The V gene's germline CDR1 is SGHTA and CDR2 FQGNSA. Deletions cut 5 bases from V and 11 bases from J, with 12 bases between. The CDR3 extends over 11 amino acids. CDR3 DNA: TGTGCCAGCAGCCCTGAAAAAGAGGCTTTCTTT. It specifies CASSPEKEAFF.

Only a few counts were recorded for this clonotype. CDR3 DNA sequence: TGTGCCAGCAGTTACTCCCCCGGGACAGGGATCTCCGGGGAGCTGTTTTTT. This sequence encodes CASSYSPGTGISGELFF. The rearrangement links TRBV6-5 to TRBJ2-2; 9 nucleotides line up with TRBD1. This CDR3 comprises 17 residues. V was pared by 0 bases and J by 6 bases, with 8 bases of the junction left unmatched. Germline V lookup: CDR1 MNHEY, CDR2 SVGAGI.

This clonotype was found many times. At one boundary the junction diverges from the germline segment, which might be a read error. The chain employs TRBV20-1 and TRBJ2-4; weak D call: TRBD2 (6 bases). The CDR3 has 13 amino acids. CDR1 is DFQATT and CDR2 is SNEGSKA in the germline V gene (reference sequence). The CDR3: CSARAWGENIQYF. CDR3 DNA: TGCAGTGCCAGAGCGTGGGGGGAAAACATTCAGTACTTC.

This chain uses TRBV5-1 with TRBJ1-2, with D possibly matching TRBD1 (6 bases). CDR1 and CDR2 (germline): SGHRS, YFSETQ. V lost 2 bases and J lost 6, with 14 bases in between. The CDR3 covers 14 residues. The CDR3, as DNA: TGCGCCAGCAGCTTAGGACAGTCTCTTGATGGCTACACCTTC. Residues: CASSLGQSLDGYTF.

This clonotype was seen only a few times. The chain recombines TRBV20-1 with TRBJ1-4, with D possibly TRBD1 on 6 matching bases. The germline CDR1 and CDR2 sequences are DFQATT and SNEGSKA (reference sequence). The germline V and J ends were trimmed by 3 bases and 7 bases, with 21 bases remaining between them. CDR3 length equals 16 residues. The CDR3 DNA follows: TGCAGTGCTAGGAGGGGGGGGCCGGGGAACGGTGAAAAACTGTTTTTT. This codes for CSARRGGPGNGEKLFF.

The chain has TRBV19 and TRBJ2-5; 7 nucleotides line up with TRBD1. Germline V gives CDR1 LNHDA, CDR2 SQIVND (reference sequence). The V gene end was trimmed by 5 bases and the J gene end by 4 bases; junction bases not matched to a gene: 10. This CDR3 has 15 residues. CDR3 in amino acids: CASSLQGSTRETQYF. In nucleotides, the CDR3 is TGTGCCAGTAGTCTACAGGGGTCAACTAGAGAGACCCAGTACTTC.

This clonotype was found many times. The chain recombines TRBV28 with TRBJ1-5; 9 bases map to TRBD1. This CDR3 has 15 amino acids. J gave up 7 bases and V 5 bases, and 9 bases lay outside the gene matches. Germline CDR1 reads MDHEN; CDR2 reads SYDVKM. The CDR3 DNA sequence: TGTGCCAGCAGTCTGGGGACAGGGAGAGAACAGCCCCAGCATTTT. Its protein is CASSLGTGREQPQHF.

This clonotype was counted only a few times. The genes are TRBV7-3 and TRBJ1-4; 8 bases fit TRBD1. From germline, CDR1 is SGHTA and CDR2 FQGTGA. The CDR3 totals 14 residues. With 5 bases clipped from V and 8 bases from J, the junction kept 7 bases outside the gene matches. In DNA form, the CDR3 reads TGTGCCAGCAGCCCAGGGGGCGTTGGAGAAAAACTGTTTTTT. Translation gives CASSPGGVGEKLFF.

This CDR3 is CSATKGHMEGQFF. The CDR3 DNA sequence: TGCAGTGCAACGAAAGGGCATATGGAGGGGCAGTTCTTC. The chain employs TRBV20-1 and TRBJ2-1, with D possibly TRBD2 on 6 matching bases. The CDR3 loop spans 13 amino acids. V gave up 6 bases and J gave up 12 bases, with 21 bases separating them. CDR1 is DFQATT, CDR2 SNEGSKA, per germline (reference sequence).

Ten or more counts support this clonotype. V usage is TRBV2 and J usage is TRBJ2-7; a possible D gene is TRBD1 (5 bases). The V gene's germline CDR1 is SNHLY and CDR2 FYNNEI. Trimming took off 9 bases at V and 0 bases at J, with 18 bases between the two ends. This CDR3 region has 15 residues. This chain's CDR3 is CASEDSSSYSYEQYF. The DNA of the CDR3 is TGTGCCAGTGAAGACAGTTCCTCCTACTCCTACGAGCAGTACTTC.

V gene TRBV29-1 combines with J gene TRBJ1-3; D gene unclear. The germline CDR1 and CDR2 sequences are SQVTM and ANQGSEA. The CDR3 contains 13 residues. Trimming took 1 base from V and 2 from J, leaving 6 bases between them. CDR3 residues: CSVEGLAGNTIYF. CDR3 bases: TGCAGCGTTGAAGGCTTGGCTGGAAACACCATATATTTT.

This clonotype occurred many times. This chain connects TRBV6-1 to TRBJ2-7; unclear D gene. The CDR3 runs to 14 residues. Trimming took 5 bases from V and 7 from J, leaving 18 bases between them. Germline values: CDR1 MNHNS, CDR2 SASEGT. CDR3 sequence: CASSRSANNMEQYF. CDR3 coding DNA: TGTGCCAGCAGTCGGTCGGCCAACAACATGGAGCAGTACTTC.

There are many counts of this clonotype. J is TRBJ1-5 and V is TRBV7-2; possibly TRBD1 for D (6 bases). Germline lookup yields CDR1 SGHTA and CDR2 FQGNSA. The CDR3 contains 14 residues. V dropped 4 bases and J dropped 5 bases, with 12 bases sitting between them. The CDR3, as DNA: TGTGCCAGCAGCTGGGGGGGCGGCGATCAGCCCCAGCATTTT. It specifies CASSWGGGDQPQHF.

This clonotype was observed a handful of times. The chain recombines TRBV10-3 with TRBJ1-5, with D unresolved. V was clipped by 4 bases and J by 2 bases, with 15 bases between them. Germline V lookup: CDR1 ENHRY, CDR2 SYGVKD. The CDR3 spans 16 residues. The CDR3 here is CAISGASEMGNQPQHF. DNA of the CDR3: TGTGCCATCAGTGGTGCGTCCGAGATGGGCAATCAGCCCCAGCATTTT.

This clonotype was picked up a small number of times. The CDR3 reads CASSVTDINQPQHF. The CDR3 DNA reads TGTGCCAGTAGTGTGACAGACATCAATCAGCCCCAGCATTTT. The chain combines TRBV19 with TRBJ1-5; TRBD1 is a possible D gene (5 bases). The CDR3 sequence is 14 residues long. Germline V gene lookup returns CDR1 LNHDA and CDR2 SQIVND (reference sequence). Trimming stripped 5 bases from V and 3 bases from J, with 11 bases between.

There are many counts of this clonotype. V gene TRBV7-3 combines with J gene TRBJ2-7; TRBD2 matches 8 bases. The V segment lost 6 bases and the J segment 1 base; nucleotides outside the gene matches: 8. The CDR3 has 15 amino acids. Germline values: CDR1 SGHTA, CDR2 FQGTGA. The CDR3 nucleotides read TGTGCCAGCAGTCTAGTAGCGGGGACATCCTACGAGCAGTACTTC. Translating it yields CASSLVAGTSYEQYF.

This clonotype was recorded many times. The gene calls are TRBV12-3 or TRBV12-4 and TRBJ1-1; 11 bases line up with TRBD1. CDR3 length: 13 residues. Trimming cost V 8 bases and J 4 bases; bases outside gene matches: 3. CDR3 residues: CASGQGASTEAFF. Written as DNA, the CDR3 is TGTGCCAGCGGACAGGGGGCGAGCACTGAAGCTTTCTTT.